Presented here are 12 T cell receptor beta chains from one specimen sequenced in a study of T cells in Graves' hyperthyroidism and ophthalmopathy (dated by TCRdb to between 2017 and 2020). Libraries were prepared through multiplex PCR. The instrument given in TCRdb is Illumina HiSeq 2000. The TCR beta CDR3 regions were amplified from the RNA transcripts. The TCR CDR3 was subjected to a first round of RT-PCR using the HTBI primer set and the Qiagen OneStep RT-PCR kit. TCRdb trimmed public reads at Q25 via fastp, called clones via MiXCR and kept in-frame beta chains. Each CDR3 protein appears once, grouped with its most common genes and DNA. Present in this sample are some 800,000 distinct CDR3 sequences, around 38% of which were seen just once. Together, the top ten hold over 8% of the sample. The source material was blood. The receptors come from a man between 18 and 29 years old with Graves' hyperthyroidism.

This rearrangement joins TRBV6-1 to TRBJ2-5, with 7 bases that match TRBD1. Germline trimming cut 6 bases from V and 1 base from J; bases unmatched to any gene: 5. CDR1 is MNHNS, CDR2 SASEGT, per germline. The CDR3 consists of 14 residues. This CDR3 is CASRRDRIQETQYF. In DNA form, the CDR3 reads TGTGCCAGCAGACGGGACAGAATCCAAGAGACCCAGTACTTC.

The table lists this clonotype with a few counts. The rearrangement links TRBV4-2 to TRBJ1-6, with a tentative D call TRBD1 (5 bases). The V and J ends lost 4 bases and 8 bases respectively, with 15 bases between them. The length of the CDR3 is 15 residues. CDR1 and CDR2 from the germline V gene are LGHNA and YNFKEQ. The CDR3 reads CASSPGTEAYSPLHF. CDR3 nucleotides: TGTGCCAGCAGCCCTGGGACCGAAGCCTATTCACCCCTCCACTTT.

This clonotype was found many times. The V and J genes are TRBV2 and TRBJ1-5; D remains ambiguous. There are 14 residues in the CDR3. Trimming removed 8 bases at V and 0 bases at J, with 11 bases between. Per the germline V gene, CDR1 is SNHLY and CDR2 is FYNNEI. The CDR3 loop reads CASHASYSNQPQHF. CDR3 sequence (DNA): TGTGCCAGCCACGCGAGTTATAGCAATCAGCCCCAGCATTTT.

V usage is TRBV15 and J usage is TRBJ1-2; TRBD1 matches at 8 bases. Germline V gene lookup returns CDR1 LNHNV and CDR2 YYDKDF (reference sequence). The CDR3 runs 14 residues. DNA for the CDR3: TGTGCTAGAGACCCCGGACAGGGAAACTATGGCTACACCTTC. Translation gives CARDPGQGNYGYTF.

Notes on this clonotype: A much larger clone differs by one base, so this may be a read error. The chain is built from TRBV4-1 and TRBJ1-1, with D unclear. V was shortened by 0 bases and J by 1 base, with 3 bases between the two germline ends. Germline assignment: CDR1 MGHRA and CDR2 YSYEKL. The CDR3 runs 13 residues. For the CDR3, the DNA is TGCGCCAGCAGCCAAGAGAAGAACACTGAAGCTTTCTTT. Amino acids: CASSQEKNTEAFF.

This clonotype was counted a few times. The chain links TRBV19 to TRBJ1-1, with 8 bases that match TRBD1. V dropped 7 bases and J dropped 8; count of bases not matched to a gene: 9. Germline V gene lookup returns CDR1 LNHDA and CDR2 SQIVND (reference sequence). This CDR3 is built from 13 residues. The CDR3 loop reads CASTLGQGLEAFF. DNA for the CDR3: TGTGCCAGTACTCTTGGACAGGGATTGGAAGCTTTCTTT.

This clonotype was detected ten times or more. The chain is built from TRBV7-9 and TRBJ2-5; TRBD2 matches at 8 bases. CDR3 length: 14 amino acids. Losses at the gene ends were 5 bases for V and 5 bases for J; bases not matched to a gene: 7. Germline lookup yields CDR1 SEHNR and CDR2 FQNEAQ (reference sequence). The CDR3 reads CASSPAASGETQYF. CDR3 coding DNA: TGTGCCAGCAGCCCAGCGGCTAGCGGGGAGACCCAGTACTTC.

V is TRBV4-1 and J is TRBJ2-7; D tentatively fits TRBD1 or TRBD2 (5 bases each). CDR3 length equals 14 residues. Germline V gene lookup returns CDR1 MGHRA and CDR2 YSYEKL. V was clipped by 1 base and J by 7 bases, with 14 bases between them. The DNA for the CDR3 is TGCGCCAGCAGCCAAGTGAGGGGAAATCAGGAGCAGTACTTC. Its protein product is CASSQVRGNQEQYF.

Remarks on this clonotype: This may arise from a read error, as a much more abundant clone is one base away. The chain is built from TRBV2 and TRBJ2-7, with 16 bases aligning to TRBD2. Germline CDR1 SNHLY, CDR2 FYNNEI. The ends lost 3 bases at V and 7 bases at J; junction bases unmatched: 3. The CDR3 totals 15 residues. The CDR3 sequence is CASSEGLAGGREQYF. Written as DNA, the CDR3 is TGTGCCAGCAGTGAGGGACTAGCGGGAGGGCGTGAGCAGTACTTC.

This clonotype was detected only a few times. The rearrangement uses TRBV27 and TRBJ2-7; D is unclear. This CDR3 is 13 amino acids long. CDR1 is MNHEY and CDR2 is SMNVEV in the germline V gene (reference sequence). Trimming removed 3 bases from V and 4 bases from J, with 10 bases in between. The CDR3: CASSFRQAYEQYF. The CDR3 region has the DNA TGTGCCAGCAGTTTTCGGCAGGCTTACGAGCAGTACTTC.

On this clonotype: A much larger clonotype is one base distant, so this may be a read error. V is TRBV7-9 and J is TRBJ1-6; no firm D call. Trimming removed 3 bases at V and 15 bases at J, with 12 bases between. Germline values: CDR1 SEHNR, CDR2 FQNEAQ (reference sequence). This CDR3 contains 12 residues. This chain's CDR3 is CASSFFGGRLHF. The CDR3 nucleotides are TGTGCCAGCAGCTTCTTTGGAGGTCGCCTCCACTTT.

At least ten counts were recorded for this clonotype. The CDR3 DNA sequence: TGTGCCAGCAGTTTTTCAGGGCGCAATCAGCCCCAGCATTTT. Encoded protein: CASSFSGRNQPQHF. V usage is TRBV12-3 or TRBV12-4 and J usage is TRBJ1-5; D might be TRBD1 (5 bases). The CDR3 loop spans 14 amino acids. The V gene lost 3 bases and the J gene lost 2 bases, with 8 bases spanning the gap.